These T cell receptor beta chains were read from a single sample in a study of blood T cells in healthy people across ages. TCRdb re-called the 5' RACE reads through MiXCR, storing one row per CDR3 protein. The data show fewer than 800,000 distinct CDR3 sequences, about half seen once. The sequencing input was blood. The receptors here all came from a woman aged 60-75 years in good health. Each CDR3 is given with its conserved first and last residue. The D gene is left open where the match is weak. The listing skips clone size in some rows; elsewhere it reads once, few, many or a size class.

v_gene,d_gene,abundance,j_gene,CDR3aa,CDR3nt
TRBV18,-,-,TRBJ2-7,CASSPFPTYEQYF,TGTGCCAGCTCACCTTTCCCGACCTACGAGCAGTACTTC
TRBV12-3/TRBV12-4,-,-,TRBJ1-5,CASSVGASNQPQHF,TGTGCCAGCAGCGTAGGGGCTAGCAATCAGCCCCAGCATTTT
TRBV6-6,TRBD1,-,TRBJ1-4,CASRSGQGMTTNEKLFF,TGTGCCAGCCGATCTGGACAGGGAATGACAACTAATGAAAAACTGTTTTTT
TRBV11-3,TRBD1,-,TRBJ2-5,CASSSLQGEGGETQYF,TGTGCCAGCAGCTCCCTCCAGGGGGAAGGAGGAGAGACCCAGTACTTC
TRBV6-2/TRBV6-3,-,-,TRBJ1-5,CASRGRGNPPQHF,TGTGCCAGCAGGGGACGGGGGAATCCGCCCCAGCATTTT
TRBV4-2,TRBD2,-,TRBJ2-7,CASSQVGGSSYEQYF,TGTGCCAGCAGCCAAGTCGGGGGGTCCTCCTACGAGCAGTACTTC
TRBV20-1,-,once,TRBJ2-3,CSASEIPWSGASLNTQYF,TGCAGTGCAAGCGAGATTCCTTGGTCAGGGGCTAGCTTAAATACGCAGTATTTT
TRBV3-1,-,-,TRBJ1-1,CASSQGPTEAFF,TGTGCCAGCAGCCAAGGGCCTACTGAAGCTTTCTTT
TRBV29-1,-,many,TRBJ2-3,CSVAEGTDTQYF,TGCAGCGTTGCCGAAGGCACAGATACGCAGTATTTT
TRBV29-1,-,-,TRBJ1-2,CSVEREPYGYTF,TGCAGCGTTGAGAGGGAACCCTATGGCTACACCTTC
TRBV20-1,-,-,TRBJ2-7,CSARDRGSSLYNEQYF,TGCAGTGCTAGAGATCGGGGTAGCAGTTTATACAATGAGCAGTACTTC
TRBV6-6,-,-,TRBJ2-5,CASIPYGNSQETQYF,TGTGCCAGCATCCCGTATGGGAATTCACAAGAGACCCAGTACTTC
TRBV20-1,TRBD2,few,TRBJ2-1,CSARDQDSGGLSSYNEQFF,TGCAGTGCTAGAGATCAGGATAGCGGGGGCCTTAGCTCCTACAATGAGCAGTTCTTC
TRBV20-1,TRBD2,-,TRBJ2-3,CSATHSGRPTDTQYF,TGCAGTGCTACTCATAGCGGGAGACCCACAGATACGCAGTATTTT
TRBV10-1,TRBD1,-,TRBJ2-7,CASSGNRDRVSYEQYF,TGCGCCAGCAGTGGAAACCGGGACAGGGTGTCCTACGAGCAGTACTTC
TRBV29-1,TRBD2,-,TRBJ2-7,CSVASGRDEQYF,TGCAGCGTTGCTAGCGGGAGGGACGAGCAGTACTTC
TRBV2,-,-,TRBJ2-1,CAAGLAPYNEQFF,TGTGCTGCCGGCCTCGCGCCCTACAATGAGCAGTTCTTC
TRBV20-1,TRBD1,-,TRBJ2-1,CSAIDRRLRQGVYNEQFF,TGCAGTGCCATAGACCGACGCCTGAGGCAGGGGGTCTACAATGAGCAGTTCTTC
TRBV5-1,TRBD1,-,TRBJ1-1,CASSPGQTDTEAFF,TGCGCCAGCAGCCCGGGACAGACTGACACTGAAGCTTTCTTT
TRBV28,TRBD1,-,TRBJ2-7,CASRTGQGYEQYF,TGTGCCAGCAGAACGGGACAGGGCTACGAGCAGTACTTC
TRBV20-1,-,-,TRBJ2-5,CSALLGIQETQYF,TGCAGTGCCCTATTAGGGATACAAGAGACCCAGTACTTC
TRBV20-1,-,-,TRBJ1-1,CSSPLGGHAEAFF,TGCAGCTCCCCGCTGGGGGGACACGCGGAAGCTTTCTTT
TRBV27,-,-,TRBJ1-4,CASSFVGGSATNEKLFF,TGTGCCAGCAGTTTCGTGGGTGGAAGTGCGACTAATGAAAAACTGTTTTTT
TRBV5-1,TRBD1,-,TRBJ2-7,CASSPGQETYEQYF,TGCGCCAGCAGCCCCGGACAGGAAACCTACGAGCAGTACTTC
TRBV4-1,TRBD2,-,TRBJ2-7,CASSQVLAGFNEQYF,TGCGCCAGCAGCCAAGTTTTAGCGGGATTCAACGAGCAGTACTTC
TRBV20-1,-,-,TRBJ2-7,CSAREGVTRPGEQYF,TGCAGTGCTAGAGAAGGCGTGACTCGCCCTGGGGAGCAGTACTTC
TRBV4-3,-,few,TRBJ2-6,CASSQVGGGANVLTF,TGCGCCAGCAGCCAAGTGGGGGGTGGGGCCAACGTCCTGACTTTC